This T cell receptor beta chain was obtained from a study of cytomegalovirus exposure and HLA in healthy donors (dated by TCRdb to about 2017). Concerning the study at large: According to an earlier analysis of 450 to 650 of the donors, about 179 million T cells yielded roughly 100 million unique TCR beta sequences and less than 300 Gb of sequence data. About 330 gigabases of sequencing data and around 85 million unique TCR sequences made up an early release that covered 640 HLA-typed donors. Of the roughly 390 genotyped donors, 75% to 85% were placed in the genetic ancestry cluster associated with self-reported Caucasian donors. The aim of the study was to test whether cataloging public T cell receptors could identify signatures of past pathogen exposure. The T cell repertoires of roughly 660 subjects were profiled by immunosequencing and related to cytomegalovirus serostatus. In addition to the first cohort of 650 to 750 subjects, a separate validation cohort of 100 to 150 different subjects was used. High-throughput TCR immunosequencing, statistical association of individual TCRs with disease status, and machine learning were combined to predict cytomegalovirus infection status. To study patterns of TCR occurrence, a later analysis re-analyzed previously published TCR beta repertoires from hundreds of donors and added high-resolution HLA genotyping. The later analysis used no new phenotypic data to find candidate immune exposures, relying instead on TCR beta sequences and their occurrence across donors. An earlier analysis of fewer than 700 of the donors applied high-throughput TCR beta sequencing to assess whether each TCR beta V gene segment acted as functional or pseudogenic. Donor age, sex, ethnicity and CMV serostatus were compiled together with the repertoire data. In a later genetic analysis, genome-wide SNP genotypes for about 55% of the roughly 700 donors were used, and that subset was treated as a discovery cohort. Every repertoire in the discovery cohort had been generated on one and the same sequencing platform. HLA typing covered class I and class II loci at four-digit resolution. The number of donors typed differed by locus, with about 629-630 for A, B, C, DRB1 and DQB1, roughly 520 for DQA1, under 610 for DPA1, and some 450 for DPB1. Roughly five DR-DQ haplotypes were treated as single units for association and clustering because of strong linkage in the cohort. Among about 360 genotyped donors of the cohort, an average of about 240,000 unique TCR beta nucleotide sequences were sequenced per donor, roughly 20% of them non-productive.

The germline V gene gives CDR1 as SGHRS and CDR2 as YFSETQ. The trim is 4 bases for V and 4 bases for J, with a gap of 18 bases between the germline ends. Including the terminal cysteine and phenylalanine, the CDR3 comprises 15 residues. The kept DNA is CDR3 alone, 45 bases in frame from the first base. Libraries came from the immunoSEQ multiplex PCR assay. For the multiplex PCR, a mixture combining 60 forward primers for TCR Vbeta segments and 13 reverse primers for TCR Jbeta segments was used. Amplification of the CDR3 region of rearranged TCR beta genes was performed with a multiplex PCR assay on genomic DNA. Amplified TCR beta libraries were sequenced as 87-base-pair reads on the Illumina HiSeq System. Regarding the original processing steps: A later analysis counted 65 million to 90 million unique TCR beta chains across the 666 repertoires, and 10 million to 11 million of these chains were shared by at least two donors. A nearest-neighbor algorithm error-corrected the raw reads and collapsed the reads into unique sequences, merging closely related sequences to remove PCR and sequencing errors. To assign V, D and J gene segments, CDR3 sequences were aligned to IMGT reference sequences. For a sequence to be retained, a match of at least six nucleotides to both a V gene segment and a J gene segment was required. Rearrangements were classified as productive when the CDR3 lacked stop codons and remained in frame with V and J, and all other rearrangements were classified as non-productive. Following IMGT convention, CDR3 was defined as the stretch from the second conserved V-encoded cysteine to the conserved J-encoded phenylalanine. The earlier analysis of approximately 590 of the donors excluded any sequence lacking an unambiguous match to a single V gene segment. An earlier analysis of several hundred of the donors called V segments functional above 56.7% productive rearrangements and segregating when the between-donor standard deviation exceeded 5%. A statistical classification framework was built for diagnosing cytomegalovirus status from the catalog of TCR beta chain sequences. V and J gene assignment, in a later analysis, came from comparing TCR nucleotide sequences with IMGT/GENE-DB human TR gene sequences. Using the TCRdist pipeline, a later analysis assigned CDR3 sequences along with most-parsimonious VDJ recombination scenarios. In a later analysis, each TCR beta chain was defined by its CDR3 amino acid sequence together with its V-gene family, and reads without a unique V-gene family were excluded. In a later analysis, fewer than 650 highly shared, low-generation-probability nucleotide sequences were removed to address suspected cross-contamination and a sequencing artifact. For each public chain, a later analysis derived a clonal expansion index from normalized ranks of inferred template counts within each repertoire. In a later analysis, generation probabilities were computed using a VDJ recombination model fitted to out-of-frame rearrangements, and the results were checked against IGoR. Hypergeometric tests were used in a later analysis to score TCR-TCR, TCR-HLA and TCR-CMV co-occurrence, with a repertoire-size bias correction applied to the TCR pairs. In a later analysis, false discovery rates were estimated by permuting HLA or CMV assignments 20 times. A later analysis grouped co-occurring TCRs with DBSCAN, adding TCRdist sequence similarity when clustering within HLA-allele-positive subsets. Repertoires with fewer than 30,000 or more than 120,000 public chains, plus five repertoires with anomalous nucleotide sharing, were excluded from co-occurrence clustering. Sourced from immuneACCESS, this table was stored by TCRdb with only in-frame sequences that have V and J called. A share of the clones is absent; for the studies checked, an unresolved V gene accounts for under half, and the remainder has no known explanation. V and J calls and clone size are those listed in that table; D and trimming were worked out from the DNA. Within this sample are fewer than 65,000 clones, with 73% of them counted one time only. Around 5.4% of the sample comes from the top ten.

What the research found in general, with its limitations: In a later analysis, HLA-associated TCR beta chains showed more clonal expansion and lower generation probabilities than non-associated chains that were equally common. The classifier was reported to diagnose cytomegalovirus status with high specificity and sensitivity in both the original cohort and the validation cohort. Broadly in line with IMGT annotations, most TCR beta V segments showed up in productive rearrangements about 87% or about 30% of the time in an earlier analysis of approximately 600 of the donors. The study gave a list of 150 to 200 TCR beta chains associated with cytomegalovirus. In vitro tests confirmed that three of the cytomegalovirus-associated TCR beta chains recognize cytomegalovirus antigens. The only immune exposure information available for the cohort was CMV serostatus. According to a later analysis, TCR association rates differed among HLA loci, with DRB1 alleles showing the most associated TCRs and HLA-C alleles showing the fewest. Some 16 rarely observed V segments, including chromosome 9 orphons, were excluded from the earlier analysis of some 590 of the donors because counts were too low. Because some donors lacked HLA typing at each locus, the association tests relied only on the typed subset. In a later analysis, several top co-occurrence clusters were reported to appear linked to parvovirus B19, influenza, CMV and Epstein-Barr virus. It was suggested by the authors that the approach could potentially be generalized to other disease states and immunological phenotypes. Strong co-occurrence of HLA alleles, especially DR and DQ, made assigning TCR associations to individual alleles difficult. The sequencing pipeline was judged likely to have produced a cluster of highly shared sequence variants as a technical artifact. Correlated functional status among segregating V segments might reflect linkage disequilibrium, but an unknown experimental factor could not be ruled out. At a false discovery rate of 0.05, a later analysis linked under 20,000 TCR beta sequences to specific HLA alleles. Some IMGT-functional V segments, including TRBV6-2 and TRBV6-3, could not be distinguished by the 87-base-pair reads and were therefore excluded. Most TCR sequences were observed very rarely across donors, whereas some public TCRs were present in many individuals. The presence/absence analyses assumed that sequencing depth was roughly uniform across donors, and that assumption may not be true. Most CMV-associated TCR beta chains appeared to be HLA-restricted in a later analysis, and the HLA associations seemed to be driven largely by CMV exposure. In a later genetic analysis, a missense DCLRE1C variant was associated with V-gene and J-gene trimming of TCR beta chains, and the association was replicated in an independent cohort. A later genetic analysis reported fewer N-insertions in productive TCRs among donors in an Asian-associated ancestry cluster than the roughly 700-donor mean. A further reported finding was that TCR beta sequences accurately predicted the HLA-A and HLA-B alleles for most subjects in the first cohort. In this cohort, only TCR beta chains were sequenced, and detectable features were limited by the absence of alpha or paired-chain data.

The cohort consisted of 666 healthy bone marrow donors. All cohort members were sampled while nominally healthy, although unrecorded immune exposures were likely present. The donor was CMV seronegative and belonged to the group of over 350 seronegative cohort members. Each donor provided a peripheral blood sample, and peripheral blood mononuclear cells were used for TCR beta sequencing. The Qiagen DNeasy Blood Extraction Kit was used to extract genomic DNA from the blood cell samples. Concerning this clone itself: Its recognized antigen is unknown. No base qualities exist here, and no much larger clone lies one base off it.

The sequencing input was PBMCs. The sequence came from a man between 50 and 59 years old in good health and CMV-seronegative. The chain was built from TRBV5-1 and TRBJ2-7, with TRBD2 as a weak D call on 6 bases. The CDR3 protein is CASSGGSWGSYEQYF. The nucleotide sequence is TGCGCCAGCAGCGGAGGGTCATGGGGAAGTTACGAGCAGTACTTC.